The text below deals with one T cell receptor (beta chain). Its specificity is not known. MiXCR, applied by TCRdb to the reads, yields one record per CDR3 protein. The sample records about 340,000 distinct CDR3 sequences, about 29% being singletons. The data are from a study of T cell repertoires in cytomegalovirus infection. At the level of the study: CMV infection and matching HLA type were both indicated by public TCR beta signatures.

CDR3 size: 13 residues. V lost 6 bases, J lost 9 bases, and 15 bases lay in between. Germline V gives CDR1 MNHEY, CDR2 SVGEGT. The gene calls are TRBV6-2 or TRBV6-3 and TRBJ1-5; D not certain. The specimen comprised cultured PBMCs, sampled from culture after CMV antigen stimulation. The receptor's source is a human donor in good health (CMV status not recorded). Some clones in this sample may be carry-over from other donors' samples. CDR3 amino acids: CASRDQSGRPQHF. In nucleotides, the CDR3 is TGTGCCAGCAGGGATCAGAGCGGGCGGCCCCAGCATTTT.